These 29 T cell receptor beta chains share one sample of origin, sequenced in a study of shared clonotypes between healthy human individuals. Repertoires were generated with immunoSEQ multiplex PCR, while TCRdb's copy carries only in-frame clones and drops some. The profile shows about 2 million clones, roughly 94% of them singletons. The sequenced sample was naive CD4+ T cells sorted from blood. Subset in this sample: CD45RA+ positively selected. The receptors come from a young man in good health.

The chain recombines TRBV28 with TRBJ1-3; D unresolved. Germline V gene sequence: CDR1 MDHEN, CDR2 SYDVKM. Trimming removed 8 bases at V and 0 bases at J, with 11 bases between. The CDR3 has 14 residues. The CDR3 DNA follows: TGTGCCAGCCGGGGAGGCGGCTCTGGAAACACCATATATTTT. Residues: CASRGGGSGNTIYF.

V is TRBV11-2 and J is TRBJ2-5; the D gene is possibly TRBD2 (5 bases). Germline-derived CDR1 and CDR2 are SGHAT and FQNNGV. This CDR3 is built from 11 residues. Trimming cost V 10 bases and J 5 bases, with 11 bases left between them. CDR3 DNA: TGTGCCACCGGACTGGGGGAGACCCAGTACTTC. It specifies CATGLGETQYF.

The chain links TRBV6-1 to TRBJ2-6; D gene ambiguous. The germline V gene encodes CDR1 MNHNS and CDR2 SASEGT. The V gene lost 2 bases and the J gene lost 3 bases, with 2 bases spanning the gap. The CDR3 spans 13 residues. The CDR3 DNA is TGTGCCAGCAGTGAACTTGGGGCCAACGTCCTGACTTTC. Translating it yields CASSELGANVLTF.

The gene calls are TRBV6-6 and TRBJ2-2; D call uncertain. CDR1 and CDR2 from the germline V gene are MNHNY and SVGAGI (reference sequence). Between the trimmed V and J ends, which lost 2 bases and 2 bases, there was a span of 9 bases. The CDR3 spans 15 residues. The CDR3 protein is CASSYRAFNTGELFF. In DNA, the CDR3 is TGTGCCAGCAGTTACCGGGCGTTTAACACCGGGGAGCTGTTTTTT.

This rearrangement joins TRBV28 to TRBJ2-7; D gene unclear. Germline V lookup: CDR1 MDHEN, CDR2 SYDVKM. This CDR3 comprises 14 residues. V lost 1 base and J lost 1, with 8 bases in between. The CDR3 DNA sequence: TGTGCCAGCAGTTTATCGGGCCAGTCCTACGAGCAGTACTTC. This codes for CASSLSGQSYEQYF.

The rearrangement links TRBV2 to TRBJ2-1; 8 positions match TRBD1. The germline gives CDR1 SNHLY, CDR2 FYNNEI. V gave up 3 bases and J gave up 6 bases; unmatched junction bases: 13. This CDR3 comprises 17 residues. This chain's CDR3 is CASSDIIGQGPSNEQFF. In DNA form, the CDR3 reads TGTGCCAGCAGTGATATCATAGGACAGGGCCCGTCCAATGAGCAGTTCTTC.

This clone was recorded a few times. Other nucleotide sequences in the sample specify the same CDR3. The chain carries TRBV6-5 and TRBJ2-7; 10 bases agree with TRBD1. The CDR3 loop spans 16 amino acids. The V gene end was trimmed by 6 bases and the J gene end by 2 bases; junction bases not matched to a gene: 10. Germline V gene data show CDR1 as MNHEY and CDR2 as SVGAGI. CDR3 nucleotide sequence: TGTGCCAGCAGCTACGCGGGACAGGGGTTCCCCTACGAGCAGTACTTC. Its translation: CASSYAGQGFPYEQYF.

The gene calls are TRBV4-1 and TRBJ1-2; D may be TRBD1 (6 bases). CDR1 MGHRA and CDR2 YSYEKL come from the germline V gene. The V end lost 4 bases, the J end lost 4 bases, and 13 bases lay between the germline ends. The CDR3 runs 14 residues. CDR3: CASSPATGLYGYTF. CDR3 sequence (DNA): TGCGCCAGCAGCCCGGCTACAGGGCTCTATGGCTACACCTTC.

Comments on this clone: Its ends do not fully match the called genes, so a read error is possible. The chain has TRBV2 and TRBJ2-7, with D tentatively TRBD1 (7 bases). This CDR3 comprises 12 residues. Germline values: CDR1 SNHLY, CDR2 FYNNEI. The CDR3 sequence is CASSGDSPTGDF. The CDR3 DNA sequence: TGTGCCAGCAGTGGGGACAGTCCTACGGGGGACTTC.

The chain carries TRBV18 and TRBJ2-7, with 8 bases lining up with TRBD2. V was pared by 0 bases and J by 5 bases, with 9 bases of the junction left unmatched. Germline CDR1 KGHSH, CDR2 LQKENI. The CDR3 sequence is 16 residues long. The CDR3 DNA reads TGTGCCAGCTCACCACCCAGCGGGGGAGGAGTACACGAGCAGTACTTC. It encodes CASSPPSGGGVHEQYF.

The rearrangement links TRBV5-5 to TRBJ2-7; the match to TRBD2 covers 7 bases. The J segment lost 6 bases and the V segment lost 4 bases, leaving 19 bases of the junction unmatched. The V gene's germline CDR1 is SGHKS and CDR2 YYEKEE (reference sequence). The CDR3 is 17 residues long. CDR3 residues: CASSPTVSSAGISEQYF. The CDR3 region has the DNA TGTGCCAGCAGCCCCACGGTCTCCTCAGCGGGGATTTCCGAGCAGTACTTC.

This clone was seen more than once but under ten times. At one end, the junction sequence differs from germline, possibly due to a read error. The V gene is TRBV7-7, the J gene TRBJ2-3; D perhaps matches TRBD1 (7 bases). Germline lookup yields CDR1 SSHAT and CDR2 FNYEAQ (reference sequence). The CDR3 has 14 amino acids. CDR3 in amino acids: CASSPGGNTDTQYF. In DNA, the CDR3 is TGTGCTAGCAGCCCAGGGGGGAACACAGATACGCAGTATTTT.

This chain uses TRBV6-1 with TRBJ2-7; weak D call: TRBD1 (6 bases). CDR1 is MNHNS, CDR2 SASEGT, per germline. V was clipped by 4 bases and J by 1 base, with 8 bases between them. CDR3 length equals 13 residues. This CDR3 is CASSAGASYEQYF. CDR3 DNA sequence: TGTGCCAGCAGTGCAGGGGCATCCTACGAGCAGTACTTC.

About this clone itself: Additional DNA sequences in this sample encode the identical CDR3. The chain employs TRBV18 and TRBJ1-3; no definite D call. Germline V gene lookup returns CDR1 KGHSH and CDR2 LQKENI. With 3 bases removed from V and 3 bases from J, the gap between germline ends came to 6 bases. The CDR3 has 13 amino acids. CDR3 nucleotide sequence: TGTGCCAGCTCACCGTCTTTTGGAAACACCATATATTTT. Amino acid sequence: CASSPSFGNTIYF.

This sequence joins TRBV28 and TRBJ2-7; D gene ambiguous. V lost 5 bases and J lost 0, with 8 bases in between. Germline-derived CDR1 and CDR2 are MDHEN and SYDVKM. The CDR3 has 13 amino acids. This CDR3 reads CASSASSSYEQYF. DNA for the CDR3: TGTGCCAGCAGTGCTAGTAGCTCCTACGAGCAGTACTTC.

As DNA, the CDR3 is TGTGCCAGCTCACCCATACAAAGCGACGAGCAGTACTTC. Protein product: CASSPIQSDEQYF. The genes are TRBV18 and TRBJ2-7; no firm D call. The CDR3 contains 13 residues. Trimming removed 3 bases at V and 5 bases at J, with 11 bases between. Germline values: CDR1 KGHSH, CDR2 LQKENI.

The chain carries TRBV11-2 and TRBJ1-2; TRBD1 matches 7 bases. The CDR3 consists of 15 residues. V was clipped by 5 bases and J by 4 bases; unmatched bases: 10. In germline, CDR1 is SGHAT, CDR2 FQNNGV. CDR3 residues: CASSTNPGQSYGYTF. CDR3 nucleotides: TGTGCCAGCAGCACAAATCCGGGACAGAGCTATGGCTACACCTTC.

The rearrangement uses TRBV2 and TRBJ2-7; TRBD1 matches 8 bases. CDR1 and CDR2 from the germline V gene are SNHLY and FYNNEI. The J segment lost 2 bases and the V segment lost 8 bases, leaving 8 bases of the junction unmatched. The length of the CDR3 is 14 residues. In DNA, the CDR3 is TGTGCCAGCCAGGACAGGGTACCACCCTACGAGCAGTACTTC. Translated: CASQDRVPPYEQYF.

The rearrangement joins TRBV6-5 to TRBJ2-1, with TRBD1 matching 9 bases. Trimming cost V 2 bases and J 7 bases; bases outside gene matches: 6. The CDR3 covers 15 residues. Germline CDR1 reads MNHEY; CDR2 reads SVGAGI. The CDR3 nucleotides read TGTGCCAGCAGTTACCCGGGACAGGGTCGTAATGAGCAGTTCTTC. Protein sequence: CASSYPGQGRNEQFF.

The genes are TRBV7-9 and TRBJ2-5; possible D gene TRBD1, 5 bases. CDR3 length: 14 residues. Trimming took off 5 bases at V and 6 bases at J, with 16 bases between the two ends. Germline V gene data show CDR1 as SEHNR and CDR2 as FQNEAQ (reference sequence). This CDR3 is CASSPSSQGKTQYF. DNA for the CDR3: TGTGCCAGCAGCCCGAGTAGCCAGGGAAAGACCCAGTACTTC.

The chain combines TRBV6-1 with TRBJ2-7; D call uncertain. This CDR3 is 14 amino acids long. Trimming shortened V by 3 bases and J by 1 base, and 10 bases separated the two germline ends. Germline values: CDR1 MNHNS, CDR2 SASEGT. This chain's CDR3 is CASSDLGYSYEQYF. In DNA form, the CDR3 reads TGTGCCAGCAGTGATTTAGGGTATTCCTACGAGCAGTACTTC.

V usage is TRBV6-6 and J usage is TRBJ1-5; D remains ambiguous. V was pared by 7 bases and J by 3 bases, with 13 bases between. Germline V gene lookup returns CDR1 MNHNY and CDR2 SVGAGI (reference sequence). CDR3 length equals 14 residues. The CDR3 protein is CASKSRGFNQPQHF. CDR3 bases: TGTGCCAGCAAATCGAGAGGGTTCAATCAGCCCCAGCATTTT.

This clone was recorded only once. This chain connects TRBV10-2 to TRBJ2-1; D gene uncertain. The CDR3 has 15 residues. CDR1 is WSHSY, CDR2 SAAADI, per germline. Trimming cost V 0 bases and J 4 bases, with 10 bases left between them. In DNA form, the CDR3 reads TGCGCCAGCAGTGAGTCGATGGGTTTTTACAATGAGCAGTTCTTC. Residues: CASSESMGFYNEQFF.

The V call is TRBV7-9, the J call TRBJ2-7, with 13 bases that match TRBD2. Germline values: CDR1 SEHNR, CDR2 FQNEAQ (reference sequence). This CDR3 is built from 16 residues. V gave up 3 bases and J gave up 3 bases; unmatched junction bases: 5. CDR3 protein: CASSLGLAGPIYEQYF. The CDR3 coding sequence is TGTGCCAGCAGCTTGGGACTAGCGGGGCCGATCTACGAGCAGTACTTC. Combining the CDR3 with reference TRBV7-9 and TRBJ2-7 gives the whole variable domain DTGVSQNPRHKITKRGQNVTFRCDPISEHNRLYWYRQTLGQGPEFLTYFQNEAQLEKSRLLSDRFSAERPKGSFSTLEIQRTEQGDSAMYLCASSLGLAGPIYEQYFGPGTRLTVT.

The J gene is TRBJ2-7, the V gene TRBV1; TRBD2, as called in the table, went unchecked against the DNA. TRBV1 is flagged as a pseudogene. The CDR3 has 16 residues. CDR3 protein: CTSSPTWGGSSYEQYF. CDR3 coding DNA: TGCACCAGCAGCCCTACATGGGGGGGAAGCTCCTACGAGCAGTACTTC.

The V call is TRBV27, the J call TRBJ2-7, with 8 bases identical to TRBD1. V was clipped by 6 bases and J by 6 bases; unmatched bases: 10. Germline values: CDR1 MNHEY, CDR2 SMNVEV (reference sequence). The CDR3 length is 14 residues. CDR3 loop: CASRGDRRTGEQYF. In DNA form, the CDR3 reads TGTGCCAGCAGAGGGGACAGGAGGACGGGCGAGCAGTACTTC.

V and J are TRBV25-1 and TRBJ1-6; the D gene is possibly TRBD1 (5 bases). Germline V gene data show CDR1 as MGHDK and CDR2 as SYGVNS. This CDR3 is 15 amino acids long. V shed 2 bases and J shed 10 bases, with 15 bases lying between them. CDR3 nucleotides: TGTGCCAGCAGTGAACAATGGGGGACGGGCTCACCCCTCCACTTT. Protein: CASSEQWGTGSPLHF.

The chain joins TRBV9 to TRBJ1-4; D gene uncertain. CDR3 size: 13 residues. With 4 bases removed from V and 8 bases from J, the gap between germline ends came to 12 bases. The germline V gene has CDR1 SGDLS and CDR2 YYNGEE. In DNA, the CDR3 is TGTGCCAGCAGCTCACGACTGGGGGAAAAACTGTTTTTT. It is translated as CASSSRLGEKLFF.

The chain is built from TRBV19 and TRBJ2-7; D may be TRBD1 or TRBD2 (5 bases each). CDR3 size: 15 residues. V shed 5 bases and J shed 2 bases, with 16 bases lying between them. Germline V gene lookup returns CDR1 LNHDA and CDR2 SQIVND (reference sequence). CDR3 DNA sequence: TGTGCCAGTAGTTTACACCGGGACGGGCCCTACGAGCAGTACTTC. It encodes CASSLHRDGPYEQYF.